This TCR beta chain was recovered during a study of sequential checkpoint blockade in melanoma. Only in-frame clones appear in the TCRdb table, and some are missing; sequencing was by immunoSEQ multiplex PCR. Of roughly 11,000 clones in the sample, roughly 83% were seen once. Trimming cost V 6 bases and J 7 bases, with 21 bases left between them. The CDR3 is 15 residues long. Germline V gives CDR1 KGHSH, CDR2 LQKENI. Treatment described: randomized to nivolumab then ipilimumab (arm A) or the reverse (arm B). DNA-damaging chemotherapy had not been given to any patient beforehand. Live CD3+CD8+ CD19− CD56− cells were sorted from PBMCs.

This receptor was identified in a human donor with melanoma. The input for sequencing was CD8+ T cells sorted from blood (inferred from file names), taken from a patient given nivolumab and ipilimumab in sequence. The chain combines TRBV18 with TRBJ2-5; perhaps TRBD2 as D (6 bases). The CDR3 reads CASSHRDPRTMTQYF. In DNA, the CDR3 is TGTGCCAGCTCCCACCGGGACCCCCGGACTATGACCCAGTACTTC.